This T cell receptor beta chain derives from a study of regulatory T cells in long-lasting Graves disease. Study context: Treatment with antithyroid drugs for over 5 years, together with positive TSH receptor antibodies, meant persistent Graves' disease. Findings and caveats of the study: Relative to newly diagnosed Graves' patients, persistent ones had lower TCR diversity. Sharing of public clonotypes was greater in persistent patients (around 3,000) than in new patients (roughly 880).

Sequencing libraries for TCR beta were prepared with iRepertoire HTBI primers and Arm-PCR of CDR3 regions. In TCRdb, the multiplex PCR reads were re-called with MiXCR into one record per CDR3 protein. The sample includes about 470,000 distinct CDR3 sequences, more than 20% of them seen just once. Turning to this clonotype: Its antigen is still unknown. This may be a read error: a much more frequent sequence differs by one nucleotide.

CDR1 and CDR2 from the germline V gene are KGHDR and SFDVKD. This CDR3 is built from 15 residues. The time point: persistent/refractory GD, antithyroid drugs over 5 years with positive TRAb. Scientists built the TCR library using RNA that was extracted from PBMCs. The patients were drawn from one endocrinology department in Xi'an, China. Sequenced material: peripheral blood mononuclear cells (PBMCs), taken when the disease was refractory, from a patient treated with antithyroid drugs. This receptor was identified in a female donor with Graves disease. The V call is TRBV24-1, the J call TRBJ1-2, with D hard to call. The CDR3 coding sequence is TGTGCCGCCAGTGAGGGTGACGGGAGGGCCTATGGCTACACCTTC. Translation gives CAASEGDGRAYGYTF.